These T cell receptor beta chains were read from a single sample in a study of T-cell reconstitution after alpha-beta-depleted transplantation in children. MiXCR, applied by TCRdb to the PCR reads, yields one record per CDR3 protein. The table has fewer than 350,000 distinct CDR3 sequences, 10% seen once. The sequencing here drew on PBMCs, taken before TCRalphabeta/CD19-depleted stem cell transplant. These receptors were obtained from a boy under two years old with acute myeloid leukemia, due to receive a stem cell transplant. Each CDR3 is given with its conserved first and last residue. The D gene is left open where the match is weak. A clone size is listed for some rows: how often the clone was seen (once, few, many), or a class if it is expanded.

TRBV6-6,TRBJ2-7,TRBD2,.,CASSIRGLAGGPNEQYF,TGTGCCAGCAGCATACGGGGACTAGCGGGAGGGCCCAACGAGCAGTACTTC
TRBV5-1,TRBJ2-1,TRBD1,many,CASSYYGTGGIDEQFF,TGCGCCAGCAGCTACTACGGGACAGGGGGCATCGATGAGCAGTTCTTC
TRBV7-9,TRBJ2-7,.,many,CASSRSGEQYF,TGTGCCAGCAGCAGGTCGGGGGAGCAGTACTTC
TRBV5-8,TRBJ2-2,.,.,CASSRPIMGGVGTGELFF,TGTGCCAGCAGTCGTCCAATCATGGGGGGAGTAGGGACCGGGGAGCTGTTTTTT
TRBV7-9,TRBJ2-1,.,many,CASSSSRFPNEQFF,TGTGCCAGCAGCTCGTCTAGATTCCCCAATGAGCAGTTCTTC
TRBV7-9,TRBJ2-1,.,.,CASSPTWGVWEQFF,TGTGCCAGCAGCCCAACGTGGGGGGTGTGGGAGCAGTTCTTC
TRBV6-1,TRBJ2-4,.,.,CASRRGLGLGNIQYF,TGTGCCAGCAGGAGGGGTTTGGGGCTGGGAAACATTCAGTACTTC
TRBV3-1,TRBJ2-3,TRBD2,many,CATGGSGGLPDTQYF,TGTGCCACTGGGGGTAGCGGGGGACTTCCAGATACGCAGTATTTT
TRBV28,TRBJ1-3,.,many,CASRRGLSGNTIYF,TGTGCCAGCAGAAGGGGTCTCTCTGGAAACACCATATATTTT
TRBV7-9,TRBJ2-3,TRBD2,.,CASSRWEREADTQYF,TGTGCCAGCAGCCGCTGGGAACGGGAGGCAGATACGCAGTATTTT
TRBV21-1,TRBJ1-4,.,many,CASRMGGKRYEKLFF,TGTGCCAGCAGGATGGGGGGAAAAAGATATGAAAAACTGTTTTTT
TRBV7-9,TRBJ1-4,TRBD1,many,CASSTGAVNEKLFF,TGTGCCAGCAGTACAGGGGCCGTTAATGAAAAACTGTTTTTT
TRBV6-5,TRBJ1-1,TRBD1,many,CASSFADRGEAFF,TGTGCCAGCAGTTTCGCGGACAGGGGTGAAGCTTTCTTT
TRBV27,TRBJ2-7,TRBD2,many,CASSGGLAGPYEQYF,TGTGCCAGCAGTGGCGGACTAGCGGGACCCTACGAGCAGTACTTC
TRBV29-1,TRBJ2-5,TRBD2,many,CSHRLAEETQYF,TGCAGCCACCGACTAGCCGAAGAGACCCAGTACTTC
TRBV3-1,TRBJ2-7,TRBD2,.,CASSHLSGGYEQYF,TGTGCCAGCAGCCACCTTTCGGGAGGGTACGAGCAGTACTTC
TRBV5-6,TRBJ2-3,.,many,CASSLAGRSTDTQYF,TGTGCCAGCAGCTTGGCGGGACGCAGCACAGATACGCAGTATTTT
TRBV7-2,TRBJ2-7,.,.,CASSFAAAGTYEQYF,TGTGCCAGCAGCTTCGCAGCGGCAGGGACCTACGAGCAGTACTTC
TRBV5-5,TRBJ2-1,.,many,CASSLWGHEQFF,TGTGCCAGCAGCTTATGGGGGCATGAGCAGTTCTTC
TRBV5-1,TRBJ2-3,.,many,CASSYLTDTQYF,TGCGCCAGCAGCTACCTCACAGATACGCAGTATTTT
TRBV12-3/TRBV12-4,TRBJ1-6,TRBD1,many,CASSPQGEIGSPLHF,TGTGCCAGCAGCCCACAGGGGGAAATTGGCTCACCCCTCCACTTT
TRBV2,TRBJ2-7,.,once,CASSAGKETVAYEQYF,TGTGCCAGCAGTGCGGGCAAGGAGACAGTGGCCTACGAGCAGTACTTC
TRBV3-1,TRBJ2-1,.,few,CASSQDGGRRNEQFF,TGTGCCAGCAGCCAAGATGGGGGACGTCGCAATGAGCAGTTCTTC
TRBV18,TRBJ2-7,.,.,CASSPPMGDQPYEQYF,TGTGCCAGCTCACCACCTATGGGGGACCAACCCTACGAGCAGTACTTC
TRBV7-2,TRBJ2-1,.,many,CASSLASAAHNEQFF,TGTGCCAGCAGCTTAGCGTCGGCCGCCCACAATGAGCAGTTCTTC
TRBV11-3,TRBJ1-1,TRBD1,many,CASSSISGTGGAVNTEAFF,TGTGCCAGCAGCTCGATCTCCGGGACAGGGGGCGCAGTGAACACTGAAGCTTTCTTT
TRBV7-2,TRBJ2-3,.,many,CASSSGFIAPDTQYF,TGTGCCAGCAGCTCGGGGTTTATCGCCCCAGATACGCAGTATTTT
TRBV29-1,TRBJ2-3,.,many,CSGTPGGLTDTQYF,TGCAGCGGTACCCCCGGGGGGCTCACAGATACGCAGTATTTT
TRBV4-1,TRBJ2-4,TRBD2,many,CASSQDRREVAKNIQYF,TGCGCCAGCAGCCAAGATAGGCGGGAGGTAGCCAAAAACATTCAGTACTTC
TRBV10-3,TRBJ2-1,.,many,CAISGSGYNEQFF,TGTGCCATCAGTGGGTCGGGGTACAATGAGCAGTTCTTC
TRBV19,TRBJ1-1,.,few,CASMDVLGWTEAFF,TGTGCCAGTATGGACGTCCTGGGTTGGACTGAAGCTTTCTTT